This T cell receptor beta chain was captured by sequencing in a study of radiotherapy plus CTLA-4 blockade in lung cancer. Overall study: Objective responses were documented in around 18% of patients, with disease control in 25% to 35%.

The method was immunoSEQ multiplex PCR; TCRdb's version includes in-frame clones alone and lacks a portion of them. Of over 30,000 clones detected, approximately 79% appear once; the ten largest clones hold roughly a quarter. Trimming stripped 7 bases from V and 8 bases from J, with 17 bases between. CDR3 length equals 13 residues. CDR1 is SGHTA, CDR2 FQGNSA, per germline. This clonotype was obtained from a human donor with non-small cell lung cancer that progressed on radiotherapy plus ipilimumab. The chain couples TRBV7-2 to TRBJ1-2; D is unclear. The input for sequencing was peripheral blood, taken from a patient treated with radiotherapy plus ipilimumab. The CDR3 here is CASTDDRSGGYTF. As DNA, the CDR3 is TGTGCCAGCACCGACGACCGCTCGGGGGGCTACACCTTC.